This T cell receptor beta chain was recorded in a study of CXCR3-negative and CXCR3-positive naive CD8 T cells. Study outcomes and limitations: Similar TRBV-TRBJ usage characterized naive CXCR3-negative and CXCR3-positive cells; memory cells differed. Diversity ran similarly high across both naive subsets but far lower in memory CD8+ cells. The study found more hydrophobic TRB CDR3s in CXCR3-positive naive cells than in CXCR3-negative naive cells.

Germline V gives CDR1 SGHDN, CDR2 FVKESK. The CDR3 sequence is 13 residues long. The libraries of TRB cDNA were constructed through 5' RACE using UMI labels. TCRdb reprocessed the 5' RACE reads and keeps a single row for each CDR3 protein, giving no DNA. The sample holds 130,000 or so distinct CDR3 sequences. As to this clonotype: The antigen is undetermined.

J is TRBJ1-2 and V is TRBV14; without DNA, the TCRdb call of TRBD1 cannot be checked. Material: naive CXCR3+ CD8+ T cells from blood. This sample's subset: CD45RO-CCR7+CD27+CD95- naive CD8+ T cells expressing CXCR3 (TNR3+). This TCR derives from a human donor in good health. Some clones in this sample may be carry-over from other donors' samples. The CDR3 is CASSPTLRDSYTF.